One sample yielded the 24 T cell receptor beta chains listed below, sequenced in a study of blood T cells in healthy people across ages. Sample-barcoded 5' priming and a J-beta primer mix drove a second PCR of about 6 to 12 cycles. TCRdb called the 5' RACE reads again in MiXCR, with one record for every CDR3 protein. The table shows hundreds of thousands of distinct CDR3 sequences, with 56% occurring only once. Sequenced material: blood. The origin of the receptors is a man between 35 and 55 years old in good health.

As to this clonotype: One junction end disagrees with the germline gene, perhaps due to a read error. This rearrangement joins TRBV7-8 to TRBJ2-7; 9 nucleotides agree with TRBD1. The germline gives CDR1 SGHVS, CDR2 FQNEAQ. There are 12 residues in the CDR3. Here the CDR3 DNA reads TGTGCCAGCGGGACAGGGTCCTCCGAGCAGTACTTC. As protein: CASGTGSSEQYF.

This chain links TRBV6-5 with TRBJ2-7, with TRBD2 matching 9 bases. CDR3 length: 15 residues. CDR1 is MNHEY, CDR2 SVGAGI, per germline. Trimming removed 6 bases from V and 7 bases from J; junction bases left unmatched: 13. The CDR3 spells CASSPRGGGAGEQYF. The DNA of the CDR3 is TGTGCCAGCAGCCCCCGAGGCGGGGGGGCCGGTGAGCAGTACTTC.

The J gene is TRBJ2-2, the V gene TRBV12-3 or TRBV12-4; D is possibly TRBD1 (6 bases). The CDR3 covers 15 residues. Trimming pared 5 bases from V and 0 bases from J, leaving 10 bases between. CDR3: CASSKQGANTGELFF. The CDR3 DNA follows: TGTGCCAGCAGTAAACAGGGCGCGAACACCGGGGAGCTGTTTTTT.

This chain uses TRBV7-3 with TRBJ2-2; 8 nucleotides match TRBD1. The CDR3 totals 15 residues. Looked up from germline, CDR1 is SGHTA and CDR2 is FQGTGA. Unmatched junction bases numbered 3, after V lost 6 bases and J lost 0 bases. As DNA, the CDR3 is TGTGCCAGCAGACGACAGGGGACGAACACCGGGGAGCTGTTTTTT. Translated, it gives CASRRQGTNTGELFF.

As regards this clonotype: Mismatch with germline at one junction end may stem from a read error. V usage is TRBV5-1 and J usage is TRBJ2-1, with TRBD2 as a possible D gene (6 bases). CDR1 is SGHRS, CDR2 YFSETQ, per germline. CDR3 size: 17 residues. CDR3 sequence reads: CAGSLGDSGVLYNEQFF. The CDR3 DNA follows: TGCGCCGGCAGCTTGGGGGATAGCGGAGTCCTCTACAATGAGCAGTTCTTC. Complete variable domain (other parts from reference TRBV5-1 and TRBJ2-1): KAGVTQTPRYLIKTRGQQVTLSCSPISGHRSVSWYQQTPGQGLQFLFEYFSETQRNKGNFPGRFSGRQFSNSRSEMNVSTLELGDSALYLCAGSLGDSGVLYNEQFFGPGTRLTVL.

The rearrangement links TRBV5-5 to TRBJ2-7; 9 bases are shared with TRBD1. Germline-derived CDR1 and CDR2 are SGHKS and YYEKEE (reference sequence). The ends lost 2 bases at V and 7 bases at J; junction bases unmatched: 16. The CDR3 runs to 17 residues. CDR3 region: CASSLNLTGQGTGEQYF. CDR3 DNA: TGTGCCAGCAGCTTAAATCTCACGGGACAGGGAACGGGGGAGCAGTACTTC.

This clonotype has only one observation. The V gene is TRBV6-2 or TRBV6-3, the J gene TRBJ1-2; TRBD1 matches at 11 bases. The germline gives CDR1 MNHEY, CDR2 SVGEGT. V trimming: 2 bases; J trimming: 8 bases; junction bases outside the gene matches: 7. This CDR3 region has 15 residues. CDR3 protein: CASSYAGQGASGYTF. The DNA for the CDR3 is TGTGCCAGCAGTTACGCCGGACAGGGGGCGAGCGGCTACACCTTC.

The rearrangement uses TRBV7-2 and TRBJ1-2, with 8 positions matching TRBD1. The CDR3 length is 15 residues. Germline CDR1 is SGHTA and CDR2 is FQGNSA. After removal of 0 bases from V and 4 bases from J, the junction contained 4 bases not matched to a gene. CDR3 residues: CASSLATGEGYGYTF. The CDR3 nucleotides read TGTGCCAGCAGCTTAGCGACAGGGGAGGGCTATGGCTACACCTTC.

V and J are TRBV14 and TRBJ2-5; D is possibly TRBD2 (5 bases). The CDR3 covers 17 residues. The germline CDR1 and CDR2 sequences are SGHDN and FVKESK. Trimming left V 0 bases short and J 0 bases short, with 14 bases between. The CDR3 DNA reads as TGTGCCAGCAGCCAAGAACCGAACTGGGAGTACCAAGAGACCCAGTACTTC. Translated, it gives CASSQEPNWEYQETQYF.

This clonotype occurred a few times. The rearrangement joins TRBV12-3 or TRBV12-4 to TRBJ2-1; TRBD1 matches at 9 bases. The CDR3 covers 15 residues. The V segment lost 6 bases and the J segment 3 bases; nucleotides outside the gene matches: 6. CDR3 sequence reads: CASSLGQGVYNEQFF. In DNA, the CDR3 is TGTGCCAGCAGCCTGGGACAGGGAGTCTACAATGAGCAGTTCTTC.

J is TRBJ2-1 and V is TRBV5-1; 10 nucleotides align to TRBD2. The CDR3 covers 17 residues. Germline CDR1 and CDR2: SGHRS and YFSETQ. J was trimmed by 6 bases and V by 1 base; bases with no gene match: 10. DNA of the CDR3: TGCGCCAGCAGCTTGTCTCAAGCTAGCGGGAGCGGCAATGAGCAGTTCTTC. It specifies CASSLSQASGSGNEQFF.

The chain joins TRBV7-9 to TRBJ1-4; D is undetermined. Trimming shortened V by 5 bases and J by 8 bases, and 21 bases separated the two germline ends. Germline-derived CDR1 and CDR2 are SEHNR and FQNEAQ (reference sequence). The CDR3 is made up of 16 amino acids. CDR3 residues: CASSPFSDGLGEKLFF. The CDR3 nucleotides read TGTGCCAGCAGCCCCTTCTCGGACGGTCTGGGAGAAAAACTGTTTTTT.

This clonotype was observed a few times. The chain uses TRBV28 and TRBJ1-1; possible D gene TRBD1, 5 bases. Germline CDR1 MDHEN, CDR2 SYDVKM. CDR3 size: 17 residues. Trimming shortened V by 3 bases and J by 3 bases, and 20 bases separated the two germline ends. The CDR3 protein is CASSLGGYGGRDTEAFF. For the CDR3, the DNA is TGTGCCAGCAGTTTGGGGGGGTACGGGGGACGGGACACTGAAGCTTTCTTT.

The rearrangement uses TRBV20-1 and TRBJ2-3; 10 bases are a match to TRBD1. In germline, CDR1 is DFQATT, CDR2 SNEGSKA (reference sequence). With V trimmed by 1 base and J by 4 bases, 14 bases remained unmatched. The CDR3 length is 18 residues. CDR3 residues: CSARVPGQGSSLADTQYF. The CDR3 bases are TGCAGTGCTAGAGTCCCGGGACAGGGGTCTAGCCTTGCAGATACGCAGTATTTT.

This clonotype came up a few times. The chain links TRBV5-6 to TRBJ1-2; D uncertain. CDR3 length equals 12 residues. The germline V gene has CDR1 SGHDT and CDR2 YYEEEE. Trimming stripped 2 bases from V and 5 bases from J, with 7 bases between. The CDR3 bases are TGTGCCAGCAGCTTCCTCTCTTATGGCTACACCTTC. Amino acid sequence: CASSFLSYGYTF.

The rearrangement joins TRBV12-3 or TRBV12-4 to TRBJ2-5; 8 positions agree with TRBD2. The ends lost 6 bases at V and 11 bases at J; junction bases unmatched: 8. This CDR3 has 12 residues. The CDR3: CASRESGSEQYF. In DNA, the CDR3 is TGTGCCAGCAGAGAAAGCGGGAGTGAGCAGTACTTC.

This clonotype was detected only once. The CDR3 DNA is TGTGCCACCACTTCAGGGGGCCCGTATGGCTACACCTTC. Protein sequence: CATTSGGPYGYTF. The V call is TRBV27, the J call TRBJ1-2; TRBD1 matches at 8 bases. CDR1 is MNHEY and CDR2 is SMNVEV in the germline V gene (reference sequence). V shed 10 bases, J shed 5 bases, and the junction held 9 bases outside the gene matches. The CDR3 is 13 amino acids.

The V gene is TRBV29-1, the J gene TRBJ2-5; D remains ambiguous. Germline V gene sequence: CDR1 SQVTM, CDR2 ANQGSEA. The CDR3 is 11 residues long. V shed 6 bases and J shed 2 bases, with 7 bases lying between them. In DNA form, the CDR3 reads TGCAGCGTCCTGGTTCAAGAGACCCAGTACTTC. This gives the protein CSVLVQETQYF.

The chain recombines TRBV29-1 with TRBJ2-1, with 7 bases lining up with TRBD2. The germline CDR1 and CDR2 sequences are SQVTM and ANQGSEA. V lost 7 bases to trimming and J lost 8 bases; unmatched junction nucleotides: 17. The CDR3 has 15 residues. As DNA, the CDR3 is TGCAGCGCTAGGGGTAGGGACCCCCGGGGGGATGAGCAGTTCTTC. Amino acids: CSARGRDPRGDEQFF.

Here the CDR3 reads CSVGGRPSNTGELFF. CDR3 nucleotide sequence: TGCAGCGTTGGGGGCAGGCCTTCGAACACCGGGGAGCTGTTTTTT. This chain connects TRBV29-1 to TRBJ2-2, with D perhaps TRBD1 (5 bases). In germline, CDR1 is SQVTM, CDR2 ANQGSEA. V was trimmed by 4 bases and J by 0 bases, leaving 12 bases between them. This CDR3 spans 15 amino acids.

This clonotype turned up a few times. The rearrangement uses TRBV4-2 and TRBJ2-3, with 7 bases lining up with TRBD2. Unmatched junction bases numbered 17, after V lost 5 bases and J lost 6 bases. This CDR3 has 17 amino acids. Germline loops: CDR1 LGHNA, CDR2 YNFKEQ. The CDR3 DNA follows: TGTGCCAGCAGCTCCCGTGGAGGGGAGGGAGGCAGTGATACGCAGTATTTT. Its protein is CASSSRGGEGGSDTQYF.

In its sample, this clonotype was seen a few times. This chain links TRBV24-1 with TRBJ2-3, with 8 bases fitting TRBD1. CDR1 and CDR2 from the germline V gene are KGHDR and SFDVKD. The J segment lost 0 bases and the V segment lost 3 bases, leaving 4 bases of the junction unmatched. The CDR3 has 16 amino acids. The DNA of the CDR3 is TGTGCCACCAGTGATCGGACAGGGACTAGCACAGATACGCAGTATTTT. Protein product: CATSDRTGTSTDTQYF.

The J gene is TRBJ1-4, the V gene TRBV20-1, with TRBD1 as a possible D gene (6 bases). Per germline, CDR1 DFQATT and CDR2 SNEGSKA (reference sequence). The CDR3 is made up of 14 amino acids. With 1 base removed from V and 6 bases from J, the gap between germline ends came to 12 bases. CDR3 protein: CSARGGALDEKLFF. CDR3 nucleotides: TGCAGTGCTAGAGGGGGGGCATTGGATGAAAAACTGTTTTTT.

V and J are TRBV25-1 and TRBJ1-4; D is possibly TRBD1 (6 bases). Trimming took off 1 base at V and 6 bases at J, with 12 bases between the two ends. Germline-derived CDR1 and CDR2 are MGHDK and SYGVNS. The CDR3 totals 15 residues. Here the CDR3 DNA reads TGTGCCAGCAGTGAATTTCGGGGGGGCGATGAAAAACTGTTTTTT. It translates to CASSEFRGGDEKLFF.